These 19 T cell receptor beta chains were sequenced from one sample in a study of shared clonotypes between healthy human individuals. The method was immunoSEQ multiplex PCR; TCRdb's version includes in-frame clones alone and lacks a portion of them. The table lists fewer than 550,000 clones, about 80% of them singletons, with roughly an eighth in the top ten. Sequencing was performed on PBMCs. These receptors came from a woman in her 40s in good health. Some clones in this sample may be carry-over from other donors' samples.

The chain uses TRBV19 and TRBJ1-4; the D is unclear. The V end was cut by 4 bases, the J end by 5 bases, with 8 bases between. This CDR3 has 13 amino acids. The germline CDR1 and CDR2 sequences are LNHDA and SQIVND (reference sequence). The DNA of the CDR3 is TGTGCCAGTAGTACCGGGAAAAATGAAAAACTGTTTTTT. Translated, it gives CASSTGKNEKLFF.

This chain uses TRBV27 with TRBJ2-4; the match to TRBD2 covers 13 bases. CDR1 is MNHEY and CDR2 is SMNVEV in the germline V gene (reference sequence). The junction had 16 bases not matched to a gene; V was cut back by 8 bases and J by 6 bases. The CDR3 loop spans 18 amino acids. CDR3 in amino acids: CASSEATSGRPRRNIQYF. DNA for the CDR3: TGTGCCAGCTCCGAGGCGACTAGCGGGAGGCCCCGACGAAACATTCAGTACTTC.

The chain recombines TRBV15 with TRBJ1-1, with 8 bases aligning to TRBD1. Germline V gene lookup returns CDR1 LNHNV and CDR2 YYDKDF (reference sequence). This CDR3 region has 16 residues. V gave up 3 bases and J gave up 3 bases; unmatched junction bases: 9. CDR3 residues: CATSSGQGARYTEAFF. The CDR3 DNA reads as TGTGCCACCAGCAGTGGGCAGGGGGCGCGTTACACTGAAGCTTTCTTT.

This chain links TRBV5-5 with TRBJ1-2; 7 bases map to TRBD1. J was trimmed by 8 bases and V by 1 base; bases with no gene match: 2. CDR1 is SGHKS and CDR2 is YYEKEE in the germline V gene (reference sequence). This CDR3 region has 12 residues. The CDR3 DNA follows: TGTGCCAGCAGCTTGTCAGGGGGAGGCTACACCTTC. This codes for CASSLSGGGYTF. The full variable domain, completed using reference TRBV5-5 and TRBJ1-2, is DAGVTQSPTHLIKTRGQQVTLRCSPISGHKSVSWYQQVLGQGPQFIFQYYEKEERGRGNFPDRFSARQFPNYSSELNVNALLLGDSALYLCASSLSGGGYTFGSGTRLTVV.

This chain connects TRBV6-6 to TRBJ2-3; the D gene is possibly TRBD1 (6 bases). Germline CDR1 reads MNHNY; CDR2 reads SVGAGI (reference sequence). There are 16 residues in the CDR3. Trimming removed 8 bases at V and 5 bases at J, with 23 bases between. The CDR3 here is CASCSDGTSFGDTQYF. DNA for the CDR3: TGTGCCAGCTGCTCTGACGGGACAAGTTTTGGAGATACGCAGTATTTT.

In the case of this clone: With a much larger clone just one base away, this may be a read error. The same CDR3 is also encoded by other DNA sequences in this sample. This rearrangement joins TRBV30 to TRBJ1-1; no clear D. The CDR3 runs to 13 residues. Germline V CDR1 and CDR2: GTSNPN, SVGIG (reference sequence). The CDR3 loop is CAWNRDLYTEAFF. The CDR3 DNA sequence: TGTGCTTGGAATCGGGATTTGTACACTGAAGCTTTCTTT.

This clone was observed a single time. The chain recombines TRBV7-9 with TRBJ2-1, with TRBD2 matching 9 bases. The CDR3 consists of 18 residues. CDR1 and CDR2 (germline): SEHNR, FQNEAQ (reference sequence). The trim removed 2 bases at V and 5 bases at J, leaving 13 bases unmatched. CDR3 DNA: TGTGCCAGCAGCTTATCTGATATGGCGGGAGGGCTTCACAATGAGCAGTTCTTC. Translation: CASSLSDMAGGLHNEQFF.

This clone came up a few times. The V and J genes are TRBV19 and TRBJ2-2, with 13 positions matching TRBD2. The V and J ends lost 5 bases and 7 bases, in that order; junction bases with no gene match: 7. Germline CDR1 and CDR2: LNHDA and SQIVND (reference sequence). The CDR3 extends over 16 amino acids. CDR3 nucleotides: TGTGCCAGTAGTCCCGGACTAGCGGGAGCTGGCGGGGAGCTGTTTTTT. Protein sequence: CASSPGLAGAGGELFF.

The V gene is TRBV7-9, the J gene TRBJ1-2; TRBD1 is a possible D gene (6 bases). CDR1 is SEHNR and CDR2 is FQNEAQ in the germline V gene (reference sequence). The CDR3 contains 15 residues. V was cut by 4 bases and J by 3 bases, with 15 bases left in between. In DNA form, the CDR3 reads TGTGCCAGCAGCTCCAGAGCAGGGGAGGACTATGGCTACACCTTC. Its translation: CASSSRAGEDYGYTF.

The rearrangement joins TRBV11-2 to TRBJ2-7; D tentatively reads TRBD1 or TRBD2 (6 bases each). This CDR3 comprises 15 residues. Trimming cost V 1 base and J 3 bases, with 13 bases left between them. Germline CDR1 is SGHAT and CDR2 is FQNNGV. The CDR3 nucleotides read TGTGCCAGCAGCTTAGTTCCGGGGGCAGGCTACGAGCAGTACTTC. It encodes CASSLVPGAGYEQYF.

This rearrangement joins TRBV28 to TRBJ2-1; no reliable D call. The CDR3 has 16 amino acids. The V end was cut by 1 base, the J end by 3 bases, with 13 bases between. Germline assignment: CDR1 MDHEN and CDR2 SYDVKM. Here the CDR3 reads CASSLSGGIVYNEQFF. The DNA for the CDR3 is TGTGCCAGCAGTTTATCTGGCGGTATCGTCTACAATGAGCAGTTCTTC.

V is TRBV29-1 and J is TRBJ1-2; possibly TRBD1 for D (5 bases). CDR3 length: 12 amino acids. Germline V gives CDR1 SQVTM, CDR2 ANQGSEA. V was cut by 4 bases and J by 0 bases, with 6 bases left in between. The CDR3 DNA sequence: TGCAGCGTTGGACAGACTAACTATGGCTACACCTTC. Amino acids: CSVGQTNYGYTF.

The V call is TRBV5-6, the J call TRBJ2-3; the match to TRBD2 covers 10 bases. The germline CDR1 and CDR2 sequences are SGHDT and YYEEEE. Trimming at V came to 0 bases and at J to 5 bases, leaving 6 bases not matched to a gene. The CDR3 loop spans 16 amino acids. The CDR3 region is CASSLETSGRQDTQYF. DNA for the CDR3: TGTGCCAGCAGCTTGGAGACTAGCGGGCGCCAAGATACGCAGTATTTT.

The chain links TRBV7-9 to TRBJ2-3, with D possibly being TRBD1 (5 bases). The CDR3 spans 14 residues. V lost 4 bases to trimming and J lost 5 bases, with 13 bases between them. Germline lookup yields CDR1 SEHNR and CDR2 FQNEAQ (reference sequence). The DNA of the CDR3 is TGTGCCAGCAGCTATCAGACAGTTGAAGATACGCAGTATTTT. It yields the protein CASSYQTVEDTQYF.

This clone was counted a few times. The V and J genes are TRBV27 and TRBJ2-1; 9 nucleotides match TRBD2. This CDR3 has 16 residues. After removal of 2 bases from V and 10 bases from J, the junction contained 12 bases not matched to a gene. Germline V gene data show CDR1 as MNHEY and CDR2 as SMNVEV (reference sequence). As DNA, the CDR3 is TGTGCCAGCAGTTTAGTGGGTAGCGGGAGCGGGGGCGAGCAGTTCTTC. Translating gives CASSLVGSGSGGEQFF.

The V and J genes are TRBV28 and TRBJ1-5; a weak D match, TRBD1 (5 bases). V lost 6 bases, J lost 0 bases, and 18 bases lay in between. Germline assignment: CDR1 MDHEN and CDR2 SYDVKM. The CDR3 length is 17 residues. The CDR3 sequence: CASRPRRGTYSNQPQHF. The CDR3 bases are TGTGCCAGCAGACCAAGGAGGGGAACCTATAGCAATCAGCCCCAGCATTTT.

The chain has TRBV28 and TRBJ2-5; 8 bases are shared with TRBD1. CDR3 length: 19 amino acids. J lost 5 bases, V lost 6 bases, and 23 bases had no gene match. Germline CDR1 reads MDHEN; CDR2 reads SYDVKM. DNA of the CDR3: TGTGCCAGCAGCCCTCGGGTTTCCGACAGGGGCTTAGTGACGGAGACCCAGTACTTC. Translation gives CASSPRVSDRGLVTETQYF.

The V gene is TRBV11-2, the J gene TRBJ2-4, with 11 bases aligning to TRBD1. V shed 1 base, J shed 6 bases, and the junction held 5 bases outside the gene matches. The length of the CDR3 is 16 residues. CDR1 and CDR2 (germline): SGHAT, FQNNGV. The CDR3 protein is CASSLGGQGARNIQYF. The CDR3 DNA reads TGTGCCAGCAGCTTAGGAGGACAGGGGGCGAGAAACATTCAGTACTTC.

This clone has just a few counts. This chain links TRBV28 with TRBJ1-1; 7 nucleotides agree with TRBD1. The V segment lost 6 bases and the J segment 7 bases; nucleotides outside the gene matches: 2. The CDR3 spans 11 residues. Germline CDR1 and CDR2: MDHEN and SYDVKM. This CDR3 is CASRDRDEAFF. The CDR3 DNA reads TGTGCCAGCAGAGACAGGGATGAAGCTTTCTTT.